This T cell receptor (beta chain) derives from a study of cytomegalovirus exposure and HLA in healthy donors. About the research overall: The Caucasian-associated ancestry cluster contained about four fifths of the roughly 400 genotyped donors.

This CDR3 is 20 amino acids long. Germline-derived CDR1 and CDR2 are LGHNA and YSLEER. V was pared by 4 bases and J by 1 base, with 19 bases of the junction left unmatched. Worth noting for this clone: Its antigen is unknown.

Findings of the study overall: Overall, roughly 150 TCR beta chains were annotated as cytomegalovirus-associated.

Use of 60 Vbeta and 13 Jbeta primers characterized the PCR. The repertoire was sequenced with immunoSEQ multiplex PCR; TCRdb's copy has only in-frame clones and lacks some. The sample includes around 180,000 clones, roughly 88% of them seen just once. This receptor was taken from a boy between 2 and 10 years old in good health and CMV-seronegative. Sequencing used PBMCs. The chain is built from TRBV4-3 and TRBJ2-5, with 9 positions matching TRBD2. DNA for the CDR3: TGCGCCAGCAGCCTCACATGGGGGTCGGGGCTAGCGGGACTCCAAGAGACCCAGTACTTC. The encoded protein is CASSLTWGSGLAGLQETQYF.